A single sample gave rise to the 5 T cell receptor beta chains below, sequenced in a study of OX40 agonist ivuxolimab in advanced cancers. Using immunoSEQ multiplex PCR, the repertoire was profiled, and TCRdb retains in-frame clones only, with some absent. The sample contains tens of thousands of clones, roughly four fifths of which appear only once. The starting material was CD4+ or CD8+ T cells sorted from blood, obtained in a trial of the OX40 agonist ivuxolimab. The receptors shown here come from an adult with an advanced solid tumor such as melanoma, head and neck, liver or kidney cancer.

The DNA for the CDR3 is TGTGCCTGGAGAGGGACAGGGTTCGGGGAGCTGTTTTTT. As protein: CAWRGTGFGELFF. The chain couples TRBV30 to TRBJ2-2, with TRBD1 identical over 9 bases. CDR3 length equals 13 residues. Germline CDR1 and CDR2: GTSNPN and SVGIG (reference sequence). Trimming at V came to 3 bases and at J to 7 bases, leaving 3 bases not matched to a gene.

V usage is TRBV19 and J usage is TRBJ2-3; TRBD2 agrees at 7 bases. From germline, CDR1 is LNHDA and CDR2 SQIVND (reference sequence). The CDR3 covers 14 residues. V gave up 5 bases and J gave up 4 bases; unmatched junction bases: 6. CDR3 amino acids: CASSSQRGPDTQYF. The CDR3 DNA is TGTGCCAGTAGTTCGCAGCGGGGTCCAGATACGCAGTATTTT.

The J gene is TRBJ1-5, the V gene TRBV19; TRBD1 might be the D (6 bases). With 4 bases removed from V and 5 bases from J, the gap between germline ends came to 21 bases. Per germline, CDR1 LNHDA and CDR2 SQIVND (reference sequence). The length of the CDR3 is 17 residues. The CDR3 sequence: CASSTLRGALADQPQHF. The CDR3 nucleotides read TGTGCCAGTAGTACCCTCAGGGGAGCTTTGGCGGATCAGCCCCAGCATTTT. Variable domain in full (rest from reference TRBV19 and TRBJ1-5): DGGITQSPKYLFRKEGQNVTLSCEQNLNHDAMYWYRQDPGQGLRLIYYSQIVNDFQKGDIAEGYSVSREKKESFPLTVTSAQKNPTAFYLCASSTLRGALADQPQHFGDGTRLSIL.

This CDR3 reads CASSLPGAEAFF. CDR3 in DNA: TGTGCCAGCAGCCTGCCGGGGGCTGAAGCTTTCTTT. This chain joins TRBV5-6 and TRBJ1-1; D is possibly TRBD1 (5 bases). Deletions cut 4 bases from V and 6 bases from J, with 10 bases between. The V gene's germline CDR1 is SGHDT and CDR2 YYEEEE. The CDR3 extends over 12 amino acids.

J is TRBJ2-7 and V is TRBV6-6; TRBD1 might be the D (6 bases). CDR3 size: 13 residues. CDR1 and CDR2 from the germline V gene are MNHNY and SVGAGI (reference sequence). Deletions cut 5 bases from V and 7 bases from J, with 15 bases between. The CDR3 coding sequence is TGTGCCAGCAGTCAAACAGGGATCTGGGAGCAGTACTTC. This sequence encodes CASSQTGIWEQYF.